This is a list of T cell receptor beta chains from one sample in a study of T cells after yellow fever vaccination. Each CDR3 protein gets one entry after TCRdb re-called the 5' RACE reads with MiXCR. The sample records hundreds of thousands of distinct CDR3 sequences, about 4% being singletons. The sequenced sample was PBMCs, obtained 5 days after the yellow fever booster vaccination. These receptors were collected from a man younger than 35 who received the YFV17D yellow fever vaccine. Both conserved end residues are part of each CDR3. The D gene is left open where the match is weak. Clone sizes are given selectively: once, few, many, or a class where the clone is expanded.

d_call: .
clone_size: many
v_call: TRBV10-3
j_call: TRBJ2-7
cdr3_nt: TGTGCCATCAGTGAGTCGACAGTACTCTCCTACGAGCAGTACTTC
cdr3_aa: CAISESTVLSYEQYF

d_call: .
clone_size: few
v_call: TRBV7-2
j_call: TRBJ1-1
cdr3_nt: TGTGCCAGCAGCTCCCATATGAACACTGAAGCTTTCTTT
cdr3_aa: CASSSHMNTEAFF

d_call: TRBD2
clone_size: .
v_call: TRBV2
j_call: TRBJ2-1
cdr3_nt: TGTGCCTGCAGTGACTCGTGGCGGGGGGTCCCCAATGAGCAGTTCTTC
cdr3_aa: CACSDSWRGVPNEQFF

d_call: .
clone_size: many
v_call: TRBV11-2
j_call: TRBJ2-2
cdr3_nt: TGTGCCAGCAGCTCTACAGGGTCCGGGGAGCTGTTTTTT
cdr3_aa: CASSSTGSGELFF

d_call: .
clone_size: many
v_call: TRBV7-8
j_call: TRBJ2-7
cdr3_nt: TGTGCCAGCACCGTTTCCCCGGGACTTAGTACCTACGAGCAGTACTTC
cdr3_aa: CASTVSPGLSTYEQYF

d_call: .
clone_size: many
v_call: TRBV7-6
j_call: TRBJ2-3
cdr3_nt: TGTGCCAGCATGTCTTACCAGAAAGCAGATACGCAGTATTTT
cdr3_aa: CASMSYQKADTQYF

d_call: .
clone_size: .
v_call: TRBV7-2
j_call: TRBJ2-5
cdr3_nt: TGTGCCAGCACCTATAGAGCCCAAGAGACCCAGTACTTC
cdr3_aa: CASTYRAQETQYF

d_call: .
clone_size: few
v_call: TRBV4-1
j_call: TRBJ1-6
cdr3_nt: TGCGCCAGCAGCCCGGAAGGGGGGGCTCACTCACCCCTCCACTTT
cdr3_aa: CASSPEGGAHSPLHF

d_call: TRBD1
clone_size: many
v_call: TRBV5-1
j_call: TRBJ1-1
cdr3_nt: TGCGCCAGCAGCATGACAGGGGGAACGATCACTGAAGCTTTCTTT
cdr3_aa: CASSMTGGTITEAFF

d_call: TRBD1
clone_size: few
v_call: TRBV7-3
j_call: TRBJ2-2
cdr3_nt: TGTGCCAGCAGCTTGGGCAGGGGGACCACCGGGGAGCTGTTTTTT
cdr3_aa: CASSLGRGTTGELFF

d_call: .
clone_size: .
v_call: TRBV5-1
j_call: TRBJ1-2
cdr3_nt: TGCGCCAGCAGCTCCGGTCTAGGGGGAAACTATGGCTACACCTTC
cdr3_aa: CASSSGLGGNYGYTF

d_call: .
clone_size: .
v_call: TRBV12-3/TRBV12-4
j_call: TRBJ1-5
cdr3_nt: TGTGCCAGCAGTTTTGCACCCGGAGATCAGCCCCAGCATTTT
cdr3_aa: CASSFAPGDQPQHF

d_call: .
clone_size: .
v_call: TRBV5-1
j_call: TRBJ2-5
cdr3_nt: TGCGCCAGCAGCAATCAGGGATCGGAGACCCAGTACTTC
cdr3_aa: CASSNQGSETQYF

d_call: .
clone_size: few
v_call: TRBV20-1
j_call: TRBJ2-3
cdr3_nt: TGCAGTGCTAGTGGGGCATATACGCAGTATTTT
cdr3_aa: CSASGAYTQYF

d_call: TRBD1
clone_size: few
v_call: TRBV4-1
j_call: TRBJ1-5
cdr3_nt: TGCGCCAGCAGCCAGTCCGGGACAGTAAATCAGCCCCAGCATTTT
cdr3_aa: CASSQSGTVNQPQHF

d_call: .
clone_size: few
v_call: TRBV7-2
j_call: TRBJ2-3
cdr3_nt: TGTGCCAGCAGCTACCGACTGACAGATACGCAGTATTTT
cdr3_aa: CASSYRLTDTQYF

d_call: TRBD1
clone_size: few
v_call: TRBV5-1
j_call: TRBJ2-4
cdr3_nt: TGCGCCAGCAGCTCGATCCGGGACAGGGCACAAAACATTCAGTACTTC
cdr3_aa: CASSSIRDRAQNIQYF

d_call: .
clone_size: .
v_call: TRBV20-1
j_call: TRBJ1-2
cdr3_nt: TGCAGTGCTGACTCGGGACATCACTATGGCTACACCTTC
cdr3_aa: CSADSGHHYGYTF

d_call: .
clone_size: few
v_call: TRBV6-5
j_call: TRBJ2-3
cdr3_nt: TGTGCCAGCAGTTCCCCCCCGGGCAGGGGAAGGGGCACGGCCACAGATACGCAGTATTTT
cdr3_aa: CASSSPPGRGRGTATDTQYF

d_call: .
clone_size: few
v_call: TRBV4-2
j_call: TRBJ2-5
cdr3_nt: TGTGCCAGCAGCTCAAGGGGGATTACGGAGACCCAGTACTTC
cdr3_aa: CASSSRGITETQYF

d_call: .
clone_size: many
v_call: TRBV4-1
j_call: TRBJ1-6
cdr3_nt: TGCGCCAGCAGCCAGCAAGGGGTAAATTCACCCCTCCACTTT
cdr3_aa: CASSQQGVNSPLHF

d_call: TRBD1
clone_size: .
v_call: TRBV11-2
j_call: TRBJ2-6
cdr3_nt: TGTGCCAGCAGCTCGGACAGGGGGTCCTCTGGGGCCAACGTCCTGACTTTC
cdr3_aa: CASSSDRGSSGANVLTF

d_call: .
clone_size: many
v_call: TRBV10-3
j_call: TRBJ2-1
cdr3_nt: TGTGCCATCACCGAGATGAGGCAGTTCTTC
cdr3_aa: CAITEMRQFF

d_call: TRBD1
clone_size: many
v_call: TRBV7-3
j_call: TRBJ2-1
cdr3_nt: TGTGCCAGCAGCCCCCGACCGACAAGGGGCAGGGGGTACAATGAGCAGTTCTTC
cdr3_aa: CASSPRPTRGRGYNEQFF

d_call: .
clone_size: few
v_call: TRBV9
j_call: TRBJ1-2
cdr3_nt: TGTGCCAGATCCCAGCAGGGCTCGCAGGGCTACACCTTC
cdr3_aa: CARSQQGSQGYTF

d_call: .
clone_size: few
v_call: TRBV20-1
j_call: TRBJ2-1
cdr3_nt: TGCAGTGCTAGAGAGCGCCAGTTGTCTAGCTATGATGAGCAGTTCTTC
cdr3_aa: CSARERQLSSYDEQFF

d_call: .
clone_size: many
v_call: TRBV7-2
j_call: TRBJ2-6
cdr3_nt: TGTGCCAGCCGCCAAAAAAGGGGAAGTGGGGCCAACGTCCTGACTTTC
cdr3_aa: CASRQKRGSGANVLTF

d_call: .
clone_size: few
v_call: TRBV7-6
j_call: TRBJ2-7
cdr3_nt: TGTGCCAGCAGCTTAGAAATCCCGCAGTACTTC
cdr3_aa: CASSLEIPQYF

d_call: .
clone_size: few
v_call: TRBV7-2
j_call: TRBJ1-2
cdr3_nt: TGTGCCAGCAGCTTGACGGCGAGGGACCTCGACTATGGCTACACCTTC
cdr3_aa: CASSLTARDLDYGYTF

d_call: .
clone_size: many
v_call: TRBV5-1
j_call: TRBJ2-2
cdr3_nt: TGCGCCAGCAGCGGGGGGTTACAGACGATCACCGGGGAGCTGTTTTTT
cdr3_aa: CASSGGLQTITGELFF

d_call: TRBD1
clone_size: many
v_call: TRBV29-1
j_call: TRBJ2-3
cdr3_nt: TGCAGCGTTGTCCCCCCGGGACAGGAGGATTTAACAGATACGCAGTATTTT
cdr3_aa: CSVVPPGQEDLTDTQYF

d_call: .
clone_size: .
v_call: TRBV27
j_call: TRBJ2-2
cdr3_nt: TGTGCCAGCAGTTTCGGGAATTATAACACCGGGGAGCTGTTTTTT
cdr3_aa: CASSFGNYNTGELFF

d_call: TRBD2
clone_size: few
v_call: TRBV7-3
j_call: TRBJ2-3
cdr3_nt: TGTGCCAGCAGCTTATCGGGACTAGCGGGGGTTGGGGCAGATACGCAGTATTTT
cdr3_aa: CASSLSGLAGVGADTQYF

d_call: TRBD1
clone_size: many
v_call: TRBV6-4
j_call: TRBJ1-1
cdr3_nt: TGTGCCAGCAGTGACTCTGGGACAGGAAACACTGAAGCCTTCTTT
cdr3_aa: CASSDSGTGNTEAFF

d_call: .
clone_size: .
v_call: TRBV5-1
j_call: TRBJ2-1
cdr3_nt: TGCGCCAGCAGCTTTTTTCAGGGGATGAATGAGCAGTTCTTC
cdr3_aa: CASSFFQGMNEQFF

d_call: .
clone_size: few
v_call: TRBV4-2
j_call: TRBJ2-5
cdr3_nt: TGTGCCAGCAGCCAAGATTTTGGGACCCAGTACTTC
cdr3_aa: CASSQDFGTQYF

d_call: .
clone_size: .
v_call: TRBV6-1
j_call: TRBJ1-2
cdr3_nt: TGTGCCAGCAGTGAACAAGCGACAGGATTCTATGGCTACACCTTC
cdr3_aa: CASSEQATGFYGYTF